This T cell receptor beta chain was recovered during a study (dated by TCRdb to between 2014 and 2017). Study-level background: The study examined whether tumor-infiltrating Tregs in breast cancer are drawn from blood Tregs or arise in situ by conversion from other CD4+ T cell subsets. Results and caveats for the whole study, not just this receptor: The TCR alpha and beta sequences of tumor-infiltrating Tregs showed the greatest overlap with tumor naive CD4+ T cells, followed by blood naive CD4+ T cells. Tumor memory CD4+ T cell TCR gene usage clustered with blood and lymph node memory CD4+ cells and lymph node naive CD4+ cells. The validation in the larger cohort was limited to a single TCR beta V-J rearrangement instead of whole repertoires.

From the cysteine up to the phenylalanine, the CDR3 has a length of 11 residues. The entry retains the CDR3 DNA only, 33 bases that are in frame from base 1. CDR1 is given as SQVTM and CDR2 as ANQGSEA, both from the germline V gene. The V and J ends are trimmed by 4 bases and 6 bases, leaving 10 bases between them. Cells that were CD4+CD25+CD127-/low were isolated as Tregs. Tregs, naive and memory CD4+ T cells from tumor, blood and ipsilateral draining lymph nodes of about 5 breast cancer patients underwent full-length TCR alpha and beta sequencing. Ficoll density gradient centrifugation was used to isolate mononuclear cells from either lymph nodes or roughly 46 ml of peripheral blood. A purity exceeding 90% was confirmed by FACS for the sorted cell populations. Amplification of full-length TCR variable regions was done by 5' RACE PCR using constant-region reverse primers, and this step was followed by semi-nested PCR with Nested Universal Primer A. The ReliaPrep RNA Cell Miniprep System was used to extract total RNA, which was then reverse transcribed into 5'RACE-ready cDNA with the SMARTer RACE 5'/3' Kit. Multiplex adaptors were used to barcode full-length TCR alpha and beta libraries, and the barcoded libraries were sequenced on an Illumina MiSeq. For the original study's pipeline: For each of nine subset-tissue groups, sequencing data from the five patients were pooled, and the groups were compared by unsupervised clustering of TCR gene usage. Repertoire similarity was calculated with the Morisita-Horn index, weighting shared sequences by their contribution to each repertoire. Through fastp at Q25 and MiXCR, TCRdb rebuilt clones from the public reads, retaining in-frame beta chains. All rows with the same CDR3 protein become a single entry with the most common DNA and genes. The V and J calls follow TCRdb's processing rather than the paper's. This sample has around 44,000 distinct CDR3 sequences in its table, and about 20% of those were observed once. More than 4% of the sample is in the top ten clones.

This clonotype has at least ten counts. Its target antigen remains unknown. The sample holds no much larger clone one base away, and base qualities are not on file. Sequenced: Tregs sorted from blood. This sequence originates from a female donor with breast cancer. Recombination joined TRBV29-1 with TRBJ2-7; TRBD2 might be the D gene, on 5 matching bases. This receptor has the CDR3 CSVGRGREQYF. The base sequence is TGCAGCGTTGGGAGAGGGCGCGAGCAGTACTTC.